Following are 8 T cell receptor beta chains from one sample sequenced in a study of blood T cells in healthy people across ages. Using a J-beta primer mix together with a sample-barcoded 5' primer, a second PCR was run for roughly 7 to 11 cycles. Using its own MiXCR run on the 5' RACE reads, TCRdb lists one record per CDR3 protein. The table lists around 1.5 million distinct CDR3 sequences, approximately 42% of them singletons. What was sequenced was blood. Source of these receptors: a young woman in good health.

This clonotype was found once. The V and J genes are TRBV19 and TRBJ2-3; D gene ambiguous. V dropped 4 bases and J dropped 2 bases, with 13 bases sitting between them. Germline V gene data show CDR1 as LNHDA and CDR2 as SQIVND (reference sequence). This CDR3 region has 15 residues. The CDR3 region is CASSKSGGHTDTQYF. The CDR3 DNA sequence: TGTGCCAGTAGTAAGTCTGGCGGCCACACAGATACGCAGTATTTT.

A few counts support this clonotype. The chain employs TRBV2 and TRBJ2-5; D may be TRBD2 (6 bases). The CDR3 length is 15 residues. From germline, CDR1 is SNHLY and CDR2 FYNNEI. Trimming took 1 base from V and 5 from J, leaving 14 bases between them. The CDR3 DNA reads as TGTGCCAGCAGTGAAGAGGGAGGTGGCGGGGAGACCCAGTACTTC. It is translated as CASSEEGGGGETQYF. Supplemented by reference TRBV2 and TRBJ2-5, the full variable domain reads EPEVTQTPSHQVTQMGQEVILRCVPISNHLYFYWYRQILGQKVEFLVSFYNNEISEKSEIFDDQFSVERPDGSNFTLKIRSTKLEDSAMYFCASSEEGGGGETQYFGPGTRLLVL.

This clonotype was counted a single time. The chain recombines TRBV27 with TRBJ2-1, with D hard to call. TRBJ2-7 explains the end of the DNA better; the J call may be wrong. Germline V gene data show CDR1 as MNHEY and CDR2 as SMNVEV (reference sequence). This CDR3 contains 15 residues. CDR3 amino acids: CATRMTASFYNEQYF. DNA for the CDR3: TGTGCCACCCGAATGACGGCTTCTTTCTACAATGAGCAGTACTTC.

The chain joins TRBV9 to TRBJ2-1, with TRBD2 identical over 7 bases. The CDR3 contains 16 residues. V trimming: 0 bases; J trimming: 4 bases; junction bases outside the gene matches: 7. Germline V gene sequence: CDR1 SGDLS, CDR2 YYNGEE. The CDR3 region is CASSVARAGQYNEQFF. The CDR3 DNA follows: TGTGCCAGCAGCGTAGCGAGAGCGGGGCAATACAATGAGCAGTTCTTC.

This chain links TRBV9 with TRBJ1-1; no firm D call. Germline values: CDR1 SGDLS, CDR2 YYNGEE. V was cut by 5 bases and J by 5 bases, with 16 bases left in between. The CDR3 length is 14 residues. The chain's CDR3 is CASSPAGLGTEAFF. CDR3 nucleotide sequence: TGTGCCAGCAGTCCGGCGGGCCTAGGGACTGAAGCTTTCTTT.

This chain uses TRBV3-1 with TRBJ2-4; either TRBD1 or TRBD2 may supply D (5 bases each). This CDR3 is 17 amino acids long. Looked up from germline, CDR1 is LGHDT and CDR2 is YNNKEL (reference sequence). Trimming took off 4 bases at V and 2 bases at J, with 18 bases between the two ends. The CDR3: CASSPWGRGVSKNIQYF. In DNA, the CDR3 is TGTGCCAGCAGCCCCTGGGGTAGAGGGGTTTCCAAAAACATTCAGTACTTC.

This chain uses TRBV28 with TRBJ2-3; D could derive from TRBD1 or TRBD2 (5 bases each). CDR1 is MDHEN and CDR2 is SYDVKM in the germline V gene. Between the trimmed V and J ends, which lost 1 base and 10 bases, there was a span of 21 bases. The CDR3 is made up of 16 amino acids. CDR3 nucleotides: TGTGCCAGCAGTTTATTCCGGGGACCTATTCCCTATCCGCAGTATTTT. Translation: CASSLFRGPIPYPQYF.

This clonotype was seen only once. V is TRBV10-2 and J is TRBJ2-5; the D call may be TRBD1 or TRBD2 (5 bases each). Between the trimmed V and J ends, which lost 4 bases and 11 bases, there was a span of 20 bases. Germline-derived CDR1 and CDR2 are WSHSY and SAAADI. This CDR3 is built from 14 residues. In nucleotides, the CDR3 is TGCGCCAGCAGTGTCCTCACGCCCCTGGGGGAGCAGTACTTC. It yields the protein CASSVLTPLGEQYF.